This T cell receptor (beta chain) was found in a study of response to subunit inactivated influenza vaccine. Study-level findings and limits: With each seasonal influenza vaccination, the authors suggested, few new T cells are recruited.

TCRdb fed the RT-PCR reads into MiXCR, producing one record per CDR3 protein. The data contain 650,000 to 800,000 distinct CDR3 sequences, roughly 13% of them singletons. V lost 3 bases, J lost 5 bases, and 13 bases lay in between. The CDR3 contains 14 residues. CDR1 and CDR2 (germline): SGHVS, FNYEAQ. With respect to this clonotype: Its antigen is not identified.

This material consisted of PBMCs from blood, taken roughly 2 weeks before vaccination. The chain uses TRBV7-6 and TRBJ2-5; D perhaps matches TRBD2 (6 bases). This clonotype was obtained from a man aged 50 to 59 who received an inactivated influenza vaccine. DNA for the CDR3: TGTGCCAGCAGCTTGGAACCCGCGGGGGAGACCCAGTACTTC. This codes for CASSLEPAGETQYF.